The TCR beta chain described here comes from a study of CD8 T cells in Susac syndrome. Broader study findings: Across the total CD8+ repertoires, some 15 Susac-specific public clones were detected, and across the CD8+ TEMRA repertoires, a few such clones were detected.

With regard to this clonotype: What it recognizes is unknown.

Germline CDR1 reads SQVTM; CDR2 reads ANQGSEA. V was cut by 4 bases and J by 3 bases, with 6 bases left in between. This CDR3 spans 11 amino acids. Random hexamers primed reverse transcription of 0.5 to 1 ug RNA. TCRdb analysed the immunoSEQ multiplex PCR reads with MiXCR anew, one entry per CDR3 protein. The sample lists more than 70,000 distinct CDR3 sequences, roughly 94% occurring once. Patients having Susac syndrome satisfied recently defined diagnostic criteria for definite or probable disease. The receptor comes from a human donor with Susac syndrome. Sequencing used CD8+ T cells from PBMCs. V usage is TRBV29-1 and J usage is TRBJ1-1; D gene ambiguous. CDR3 loop: CSVVYDTEAFF. The CDR3 DNA reads as TGCAGCGTTGTGTATGACACTGAAGCTTTCTTT.